Below are 18 T cell receptor beta chains sequenced from a single sample in a study of OX40 agonist ivuxolimab in advanced cancers. The repertoire was sequenced with immunoSEQ multiplex PCR; TCRdb's copy has only in-frame clones and lacks some. The data contain under 25,000 clones, roughly 89% of them singletons. Sequencing was performed on CD4+ or CD8+ T cells sorted from blood, taken in a trial of the OX40 agonist ivuxolimab. These receptors came from an adult with an advanced solid tumor such as melanoma, head and neck, liver or kidney cancer.

The chain is built from TRBV15 and TRBJ2-1; TRBD1 aligns across 7 bases. CDR1 LNHNV and CDR2 YYDKDF come from the germline V gene (reference sequence). J was trimmed by 7 bases and V by 2 bases; bases with no gene match: 5. The length of the CDR3 is 14 residues. This chain's CDR3 is CATSRRGQSNEQFF. As DNA, the CDR3 is TGTGCCACCAGCAGACGGGGACAGTCGAATGAGCAGTTCTTC.

The chain is built from TRBV4-1 and TRBJ2-3; no firm D call. CDR3 length: 12 residues. CDR1 and CDR2 (germline): MGHRA, YSYEKL. V shed 0 bases and J shed 8 bases, with 6 bases lying between them. The CDR3 is CASSQDTGTQYF. For the CDR3, the DNA is TGCGCCAGCAGCCAAGACACGGGTACGCAGTATTTT.

CDR3 sequence (DNA): TGTGCCAGCATCTTAAACCCGGGACACCCCTATGGCTACACCTTC. It yields the protein CASILNPGHPYGYTF. This chain links TRBV5-5 with TRBJ1-2; possible D gene TRBD1, 6 bases. CDR1 SGHKS and CDR2 YYEKEE come from the germline V gene (reference sequence). The CDR3 has 15 amino acids. The V end was cut by 6 bases, the J end by 4 bases, with 19 bases between.

The V gene is TRBV5-4, the J gene TRBJ1-1; TRBD1 is a possible D gene (5 bases). The V end lost 2 bases, the J end lost 1 base, and 12 bases lay between the germline ends. CDR1 is SGHNT and CDR2 is YYREEE in the germline V gene (reference sequence). This CDR3 comprises 15 residues. CDR3 sequence: CASSFSRVTNTEAFF. The CDR3 nucleotides read TGTGCCAGCAGCTTTAGCAGGGTCACGAACACTGAAGCTTTCTTT. Filled out from reference TRBV5-4 and TRBJ1-1, the complete variable domain reads ETGVTQSPTHLIKTRGQQVTLRCSSQSGHNTVSWYQQALGQGPQFIFQYYREEENGRGNFPPRFSGLQFPNYSSELNVNALELDDSALYLCASSFSRVTNTEAFFGQGTRLTVV.

By share, this clone counts as medium-sized (0.01 to 0.1%). The chain links TRBV6-5 to TRBJ2-3; D not resolved. Trimming left V 4 bases short and J 2 bases short, with 10 bases between. This CDR3 region has 14 residues. CDR1 is MNHEY, CDR2 SVGAGI, per germline. In nucleotides, the CDR3 is TGTGCCAGCAGTTGGACGCAACCCACAGATACGCAGTATTTT. This codes for CASSWTQPTDTQYF.

The chain combines TRBV29-1 with TRBJ2-5, with TRBD2 matching over 8 bases. Germline assignment: CDR1 SQVTM and CDR2 ANQGSEA. This CDR3 has 17 residues. With V trimmed by 3 bases and J by 5 bases, 17 bases remained unmatched. The CDR3 loop is CSVDGPQAGDPWETQYF. The CDR3 nucleotides are TGCAGCGTTGATGGACCACAAGCGGGGGACCCCTGGGAGACCCAGTACTTC.

This clone was picked up a small number of times. This chain links TRBV5-6 with TRBJ2-1; TRBD2 matches at 9 bases. V gave up 0 bases and J gave up 10 bases; unmatched junction bases: 17. This CDR3 contains 18 residues. CDR1 is SGHDT, CDR2 YYEEEE, per germline. The CDR3 nucleotides read TGTGCCAGCAGCTTGGTGGGGTGGAGCGGGAGGACCCAATCAGAGCAGTTCTTC. The encoded protein is CASSLVGWSGRTQSEQFF. The entire variable domain, with the rest obtained from reference TRBV5-6 and TRBJ2-1, is as follows: DAGVTQSPTHLIKTRGQQVTLRCSPKSGHDTVSWYQQALGQGPQFIFQYYEEEERQRGNFPDRFSGHQFPNYSSELNVNALLLGDSALYLCASSLVGWSGRTQSEQFFGPGTRLTVL.

The rearrangement uses TRBV30 and TRBJ2-1; D tentatively reads TRBD1 or TRBD2 (5 bases each). The V and J ends lost 3 bases and 8 bases respectively, with 17 bases between them. The germline V gene has CDR1 GTSNPN and CDR2 SVGIG (reference sequence). The CDR3 has 14 residues. In nucleotides, the CDR3 is TGTGCCTGGAGCTCAACCTCGATGGGGGATGAGCAGTTCTTC. Residues: CAWSSTSMGDEQFF.

The table lists this clone with a count of one. The genes are TRBV5-8 and TRBJ1-2; 8 nucleotides agree with TRBD1. CDR3 size: 15 residues. J lost 3 bases, V lost 4 bases, and 8 bases had no gene match. CDR1 is SGHTS, CDR2 YDEGEE, per germline. The CDR3 region is CASSPLQGADYGYTF. The CDR3 DNA follows: TGTGCCAGCAGCCCTCTTCAGGGGGCAGACTATGGCTACACCTTC.

The chain recombines TRBV16 with TRBJ1-1, with D possibly matching TRBD1 (6 bases). CDR3 length: 14 residues. The germline V gene has CDR1 KGHSY and CDR2 FQNENV. V was shortened by 0 bases and J by 5 bases, with 10 bases between the two germline ends. In nucleotides, the CDR3 is TGTGCCAGCAGCCAATCGGGGGGGGCAACTGAAGCTTTCTTT. As protein: CASSQSGGATEAFF.

The chain uses TRBV9 and TRBJ1-3; TRBD1 agrees at 11 bases. CDR1 and CDR2 from the germline V gene are SGDLS and YYNGEE. The CDR3 loop spans 17 amino acids. J gave up 3 bases and V 1 base, and 6 bases lay outside the gene matches. Written as DNA, the CDR3 is TGTGCCAGCAGCGTACGAGGGACAGGGGGTTTTGGAAACACCATATATTTT. Translating gives CASSVRGTGGFGNTIYF.

This clone has a single count. This rearrangement joins TRBV5-1 to TRBJ1-1; D perhaps matches TRBD1 (6 bases). Trimming removed 2 bases at V and 1 base at J, with 9 bases between. Germline V gene data show CDR1 as SGHRS and CDR2 as YFSETQ. This CDR3 is 14 amino acids long. CDR3 DNA: TGCGCCAGCAGCTTTCGACAGGCGAACACTGAAGCTTTCTTT. This encodes CASSFRQANTEAFF.

The J gene is TRBJ2-7, the V gene TRBV27; D uncertain. Trimming took 5 bases from V and 6 from J, leaving 14 bases between them. Germline V gene lookup returns CDR1 MNHEY and CDR2 SMNVEV (reference sequence). CDR3 length: 13 residues. The CDR3 bases are TGTGCCAGCAGTCCTGACCCCCGACGCGAGCAGTACTTC. This gives the protein CASSPDPRREQYF.

This rearrangement joins TRBV13 to TRBJ1-1, with a possible D match to TRBD1 (6 bases). Trimming cost V 5 bases and J 10 bases, with 20 bases left between them. This CDR3 has 14 amino acids. Germline assignment: CDR1 PRHDT and CDR2 FYEKMQ (reference sequence). CDR3 in DNA: TGTGCCAGCAGCCCCTTCCATGGGGGGCAGGGAGCTTTCTTT. This codes for CASSPFHGGQGAFF.

This chain connects TRBV7-8 to TRBJ2-3; maybe TRBD2 (5 bases). V was shortened by 8 bases and J by 5 bases, with 14 bases between the two germline ends. Germline values: CDR1 SGHVS, CDR2 FQNEAQ. The CDR3 sequence is 13 residues long. The CDR3 DNA is TGTGCCAGCGGGGAGCGTTTTCGAGATACGCAGTATTTT. It codes for CASGERFRDTQYF.

This chain connects TRBV11-2 to TRBJ2-5, with D perhaps TRBD1 or TRBD2 (5 bases each). Trimming stripped 9 bases from V and 5 bases from J, with 16 bases between. The CDR3 totals 13 residues. CDR1 is SGHAT and CDR2 is FQNNGV in the germline V gene. For the CDR3, the DNA is TGTGCCAGTGAGGGACCCACCGAGGAGACCCAGTACTTC. The encoded protein is CASEGPTEETQYF. The whole variable domain, remainder taken from reference TRBV11-2 and TRBJ2-5, is EAGVAQSPRYKIIEKRQSVAFWCNPISGHATLYWYQQILGQGPKLLIQFQNNGVVDDSQLPKDRFSAERLKGVDSTLKIQPAKLEDSAVYLCASEGPTEETQYFGPGTRLLVL.

In this sample, this clone is medium-sized. The chain recombines TRBV27 with TRBJ2-7, with unresolved D. Deletions cut 5 bases from V and 4 bases from J, with 18 bases between. Germline loops: CDR1 MNHEY, CDR2 SMNVEV (reference sequence). The CDR3 is 15 residues long. Written as DNA, the CDR3 is TGTGCCAGCAGTCCCGGGCCTCCGGGCGTGTACGAGCAGTACTTC. This gives the protein CASSPGPPGVYEQYF.

The CDR3 DNA is TGCGCCAGCAGCTTGGCCGGGACAGAACACAATTACGAGCAGTACTTC. It yields the protein CASSLAGTEHNYEQYF. The rearrangement joins TRBV5-1 to TRBJ2-7, with 7 bases that match TRBD1. Germline CDR1 is SGHRS and CDR2 is YFSETQ. V dropped 0 bases and J dropped 4; count of bases not matched to a gene: 10. This CDR3 region has 16 residues.